This TCR beta chain was captured by sequencing in a study of blood T cells in healthy people across ages. Then a second PCR, running about 6 to 12 cycles, was carried out with a sample-barcoded 5' primer and a J-beta primer mix. TCRdb processed the 5' RACE reads anew with MiXCR; each CDR3 protein has one entry. The sample consists of 850,000 to 1,000,000 distinct CDR3 sequences, about 44% of them appearing once. The CDR3 extends over 16 amino acids. V was shortened by 1 base and J by 1 base, with 13 bases between the two germline ends. Germline V gene data show CDR1 as SGHAT and CDR2 as FQNNGV. The V and J genes are TRBV11-2 and TRBJ2-5; no clear D gene. This clonotype was sampled from a man younger than 40 in good health. The sample taken for sequencing was blood. The CDR3 sequence: CASSLGVSWTQETQYF. CDR3 nucleotides: TGTGCCAGCAGCTTAGGGGTTAGCTGGACCCAAGAGACCCAGTACTTC.